Presented here are 6 T cell receptor beta chains from one specimen sequenced in a study of blood T cell repertoires in COVID-19 (dated by TCRdb to between 2020 and 2021). Libraries were constructed by the immunoSEQ multiplex PCR assay. This immuneACCESS table, as held by TCRdb, lists in-frame sequences with V and J called but not all clones. Of the missing ones, under half trace to an unresolved V gene in checked studies; the others have no known cause. For this sample there are some 96,000 clones; more than 70% appear just once. Clones ranked in the top ten supply 9.5% to 15% of the sample. The material sequenced was peripheral blood. The receptors were gathered from a human donor in a cohort sampled during active COVID-19.

This clone appeared a single time. The chain joins TRBV7-9 to TRBJ2-1; 9 bases are a match to TRBD2. V dropped 0 bases and J dropped 1; count of bases not matched to a gene: 4. CDR1 SEHNR and CDR2 FQNEAQ come from the germline V gene (reference sequence). This CDR3 is built from 17 residues. The CDR3: CASSLAASGGSYNEQFF. Written as DNA, the CDR3 is TGTGCCAGCAGCTTAGCGGCGAGCGGGGGGTCCTACAATGAGCAGTTCTTC.

The J gene is TRBJ1-6, the V gene TRBV7-2; TRBD1 agrees at 7 bases. The CDR3 length is 15 residues. Germline trimming cut 6 bases from V and 8 bases from J; bases unmatched to any gene: 10. From germline, CDR1 is SGHTA and CDR2 FQGNSA. CDR3 loop: CASSLRGQGDSPLHF. For the CDR3, the DNA is TGTGCCAGCAGTCTTAGGGGTCAGGGGGATTCACCCCTCCACTTT.

V gene TRBV18 combines with J gene TRBJ2-2; D not resolved. V was trimmed by 2 bases and J by 3 bases, leaving 7 bases between them. The CDR3 contains 14 residues. The germline gives CDR1 KGHSH, CDR2 LQKENI. The CDR3 loop reads CASSPFTDTGELFF. The CDR3 region has the DNA TGTGCCAGCTCACCATTCACAGACACCGGGGAGCTGTTTTTT.

This chain joins TRBV9 and TRBJ2-3; 8 bases are a match to TRBD2. CDR3 length: 17 residues. From germline, CDR1 is SGDLS and CDR2 YYNGEE. V trimming: 0 bases; J trimming: 1 base; junction bases outside the gene matches: 7. The CDR3 reads CASSVAPGGLGTDTQYF. The CDR3 DNA sequence: TGTGCCAGCAGCGTAGCCCCGGGAGGGTTGGGCACAGATACGCAGTATTTT. Complete variable domain (other parts from reference TRBV9 and TRBJ2-3): DSGVTQTPKHLITATGQRVTLRCSPRSGDLSVYWYQQSLDQGLQFLIQYYNGEERAKGNILERFSAQQFPDLHSELNLSSLELGDSALYFCASSVAPGGLGTDTQYFGPGTRLTVL.

This clone is a singleton in its sample. The gene calls are TRBV6-5 and TRBJ1-6; 7 bases align to TRBD1. Germline trimming cut 7 bases from V and 6 bases from J; bases unmatched to any gene: 3. The CDR3 length is 13 residues. Per germline, CDR1 MNHEY and CDR2 SVGAGI. CDR3 sequence: CASKDRVNSPLHF. The CDR3 DNA reads TGTGCCAGCAAAGACAGGGTTAATTCACCCCTCCACTTT.

The CDR3 reads CASSLTGGITEAFF. The DNA for the CDR3 is TGTGCCAGCAGCTTAACAGGGGGGATCACTGAAGCTTTCTTT. The chain joins TRBV5-4 to TRBJ1-1; 8 bases are shared with TRBD1. The CDR3 extends over 14 amino acids. Trimming at V came to 2 bases and at J to 4 bases, leaving 4 bases not matched to a gene. Germline lookup yields CDR1 SGHNT and CDR2 YYREEE (reference sequence).